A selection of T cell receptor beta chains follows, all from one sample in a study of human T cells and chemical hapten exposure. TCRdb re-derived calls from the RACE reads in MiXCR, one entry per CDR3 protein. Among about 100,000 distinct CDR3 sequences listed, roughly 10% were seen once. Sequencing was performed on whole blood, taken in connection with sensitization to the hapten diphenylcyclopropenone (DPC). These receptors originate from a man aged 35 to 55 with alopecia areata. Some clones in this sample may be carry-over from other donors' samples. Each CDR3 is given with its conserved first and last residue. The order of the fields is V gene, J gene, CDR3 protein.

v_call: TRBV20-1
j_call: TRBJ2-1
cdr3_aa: CSARDWSNNEQFF

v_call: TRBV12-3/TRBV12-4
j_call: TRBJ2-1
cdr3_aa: CASKPGRSSYNEQFF

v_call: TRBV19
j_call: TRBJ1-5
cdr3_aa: CASSIAGHPNQPQHF

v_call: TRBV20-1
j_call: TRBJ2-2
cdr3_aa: CSAFTSGSTGELFF

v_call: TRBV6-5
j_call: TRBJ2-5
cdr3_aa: CASSSQGFRRETQYF

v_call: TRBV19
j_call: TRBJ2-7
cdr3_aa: CASSIGTSGSSYEQYF

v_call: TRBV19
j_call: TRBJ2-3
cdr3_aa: CATANRPGTDTQYF

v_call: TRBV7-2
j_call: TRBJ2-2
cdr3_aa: CASSQSGNLVAGELFF

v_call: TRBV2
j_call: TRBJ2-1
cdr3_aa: CASSEADSYNEQFF

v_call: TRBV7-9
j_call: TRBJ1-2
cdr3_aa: CASSSGQSWANYGYTF

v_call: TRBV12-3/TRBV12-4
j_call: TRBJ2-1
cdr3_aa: CASSFYTGSPDEQFF

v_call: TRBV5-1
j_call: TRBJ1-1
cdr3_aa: CASGAVGTEAFF

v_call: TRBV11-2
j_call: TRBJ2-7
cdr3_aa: CASSLNPGLAGGEQYF

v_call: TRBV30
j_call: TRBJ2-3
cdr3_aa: CAWTGERDTQYF

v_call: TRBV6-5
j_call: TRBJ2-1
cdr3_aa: CASSPDESSYNEQFF

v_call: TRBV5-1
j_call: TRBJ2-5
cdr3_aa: CASSFRGEAYQETQYF

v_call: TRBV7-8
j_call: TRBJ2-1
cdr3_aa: CASSPSFEQFF

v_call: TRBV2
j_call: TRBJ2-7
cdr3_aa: CASSVFGDSNEQYF

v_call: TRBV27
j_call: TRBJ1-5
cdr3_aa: CASSFGGRRNQPQHF

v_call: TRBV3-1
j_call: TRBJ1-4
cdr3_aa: CASSQWGDRPNNEKLFF

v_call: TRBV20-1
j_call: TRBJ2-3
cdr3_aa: CSARVLAGERDTQYF

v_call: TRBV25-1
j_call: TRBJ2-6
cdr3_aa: CASSESISGANVLTF

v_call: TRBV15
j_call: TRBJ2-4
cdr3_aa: CATSRVTGAKGKNIQYF

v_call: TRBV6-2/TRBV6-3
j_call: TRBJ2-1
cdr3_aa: CASSFILAGVGNNEQFF

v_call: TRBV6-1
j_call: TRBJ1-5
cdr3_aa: CASSGTRDQPQHF

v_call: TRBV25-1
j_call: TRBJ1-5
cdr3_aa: CASSPTGGTGHQPQHF

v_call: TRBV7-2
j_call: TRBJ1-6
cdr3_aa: CASSLEGSGSYNSPLHF

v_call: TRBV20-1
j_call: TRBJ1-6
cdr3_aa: CSARDQGYNSPLHF

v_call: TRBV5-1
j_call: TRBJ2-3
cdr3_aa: CASRTAGARTDTQYF

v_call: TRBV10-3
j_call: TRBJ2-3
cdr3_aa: CAISEGHTTDTQYF

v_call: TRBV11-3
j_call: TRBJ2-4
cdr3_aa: CASSLDPQTNPYF

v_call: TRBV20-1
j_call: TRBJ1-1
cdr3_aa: CSATSSRIGLNTEAFF

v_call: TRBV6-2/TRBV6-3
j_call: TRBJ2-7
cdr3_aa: CASKKLGPGLAGDEQYF

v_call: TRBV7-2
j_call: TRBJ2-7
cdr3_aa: CASSFGQGNYEQYF

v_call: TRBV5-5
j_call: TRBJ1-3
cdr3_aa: CASSGGTGGMTGNTIYF

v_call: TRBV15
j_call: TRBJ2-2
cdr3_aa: CATSSFWSSRVAGELFF

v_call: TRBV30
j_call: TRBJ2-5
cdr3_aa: CACTGFGTQYF

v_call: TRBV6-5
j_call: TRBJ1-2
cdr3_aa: CASSQPGQGFGYTF

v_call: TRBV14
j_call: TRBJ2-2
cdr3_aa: CASSRGTNTGELFF

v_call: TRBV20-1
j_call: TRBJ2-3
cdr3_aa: CSARLAGTSDTQYF

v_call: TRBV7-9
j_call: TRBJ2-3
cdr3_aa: CASSRGVTSGTDRDTQYF

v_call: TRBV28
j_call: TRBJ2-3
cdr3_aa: CASSLLRPAADTQYF

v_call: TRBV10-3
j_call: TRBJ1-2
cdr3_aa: CAISESSGQGYGYTF

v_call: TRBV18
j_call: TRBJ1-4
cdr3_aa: CASSEGGEKLFF

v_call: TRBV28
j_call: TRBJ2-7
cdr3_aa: CASSLLHTSGEQYF

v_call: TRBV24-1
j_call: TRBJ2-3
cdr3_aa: CATSYIGTQYF

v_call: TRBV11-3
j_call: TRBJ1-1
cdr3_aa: CATRQGNTEAFF

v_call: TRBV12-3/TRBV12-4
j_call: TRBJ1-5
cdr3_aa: CASSGTGGGQPQHF

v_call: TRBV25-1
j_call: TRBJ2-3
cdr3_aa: CASSEFARGLNTDTQYF

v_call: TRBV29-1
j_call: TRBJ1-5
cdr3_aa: CSVVVGASNQPQHF

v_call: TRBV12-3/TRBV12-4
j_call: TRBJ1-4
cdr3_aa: CASSLRAGGNDEKLFF

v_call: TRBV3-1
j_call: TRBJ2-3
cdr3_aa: CASSPIPGQGSTDTQYF

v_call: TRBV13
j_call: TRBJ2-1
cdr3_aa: CASSSWTAYNEQFF

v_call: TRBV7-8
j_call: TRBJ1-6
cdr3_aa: CASSPRQGTSPLHF

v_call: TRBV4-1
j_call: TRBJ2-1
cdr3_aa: CASSHNAPGAQGGVEQFF

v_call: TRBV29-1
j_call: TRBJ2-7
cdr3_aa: CSVEDGQRYEQYF

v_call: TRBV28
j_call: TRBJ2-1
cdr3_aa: CASSPPFNEQFF

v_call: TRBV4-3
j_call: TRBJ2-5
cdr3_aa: CASSQDLTSVRETQYF

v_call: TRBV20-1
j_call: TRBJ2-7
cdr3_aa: CSARDDRGLYEQYF